The entry that follows covers one T cell receptor beta chain sequence. The target antigen is unknown. The PCR had 60 Vbeta and 13 Jbeta primers. Libraries were prepared by immunoSEQ multiplex PCR; TCRdb keeps only in-frame clonotypes and omits some of them. This table has approximately 150,000 clones, 55% to 70% appearing once. V was trimmed by 0 bases and J by 4 bases, leaving 5 bases between them. The germline gives CDR1 SGHTS, CDR2 YDEGEE. The CDR3 spans 13 residues. The data belong to a study of cytomegalovirus exposure and HLA in healthy donors. Study information: An earlier analysis identified 120 million or so unique TCR beta sequences in about 190 million T cells. Study-wide results and caveats: Analyses of presence and absence presupposed an approximately uniform sequencing depth across donors. Because they were indistinguishable, some V segments, including TRBV6-2 and TRBV6-3, were excluded.

The chain carries TRBV5-8 and TRBJ1-5; D uncertain. Material for sequencing was PBMCs. This sequence was found in a woman between 25 and 40 years old in good health and CMV-seropositive. This CDR3 is CASSLVQNQPQHF. The CDR3, as DNA: TGTGCCAGCAGCTTGGTCCAGAATCAGCCCCAGCATTTT.